The TCR beta chain described here comes from a study of breast tumors, draining lymph nodes, adjacent tissues. TCRdb called the multiplex PCR reads again in MiXCR, with one record for every CDR3 protein. Altogether about 47,000 distinct CDR3 sequences are present, more than 20% being singletons, with the ten largest covering around 8.5%. This clonotype was counted ten times or more. Its antigen is still unknown. V trimming: 5 bases; J trimming: 9 bases; junction bases outside the gene matches: 11. Per the germline V gene, CDR1 is MNHNY and CDR2 is SVGAGI (reference sequence). CDR3 size: 15 residues. Points from the study as a whole: Data fit most tumor T cells coming from lymph node, expanding in tumor.

Sequencing used breast tumor tissue. The receptor's source is a female donor with breast cancer. Some clones in this sample may be carry-over from other donors' samples. The chain combines TRBV6-6 with TRBJ1-4; 8 bases line up with TRBD1. In nucleotides, the CDR3 is TGTGCCAGCAGTGACCTCGGACAGGGAGAAAAAAAACTGTTTTTT. Protein: CASSDLGQGEKKLFF.